The rows below give T cell receptor beta chains drawn from one sample of a study of beta chain features in type 1 diabetes. Libraries were prepared by immunoSEQ multiplex PCR; TCRdb keeps only in-frame clonotypes and omits some of them. The data contain 400,000 or so clones, roughly a tenth of them seen just once; the ten biggest clones take up over 0.45%. The source material was central memory CD4+ T cells from blood. These receptors were obtained from a man aged 25 to 40 with type 1 diabetes. Each CDR3 is given with its conserved first and last residue. D genes are given only for firm matches. The size entry is marked missing in some rows and otherwise reads once, few, many or a size class.

abundance: few
j_gene: TRBJ2-7
v_gene: TRBV19
d_gene: NA
CDR3aa: CASSMRRGTSTYEQYF
CDR3nt: TGTGCCAGTAGTATGAGAAGGGGGACATCGACTTACGAGCAGTACTTC

abundance: few
j_gene: TRBJ1-3
v_gene: TRBV6-5
d_gene: NA
CDR3aa: CASRSGFSGNTIYF
CDR3nt: TGTGCCAGCAGGTCAGGGTTCTCTGGAAACACCATATATTTT

abundance: few
j_gene: TRBJ1-3
v_gene: TRBV2
d_gene: TRBD1
CDR3aa: CASSGAPGTDRNTIYF
CDR3nt: TGTGCCAGCAGTGGGGCTCCCGGGACAGACCGAAACACCATATATTTT

abundance: NA
j_gene: TRBJ2-1
v_gene: TRBV5-4
d_gene: TRBD2
CDR3aa: CASSLPIAGVGEQFF
CDR3nt: TGTGCCAGCAGCTTGCCGATAGCGGGAGTGGGAGAGCAGTTCTTC

abundance: NA
j_gene: TRBJ2-1
v_gene: TRBV5-1
d_gene: NA
CDR3aa: CASSVQGTTNEQFF
CDR3nt: TGCGCCAGCAGCGTACAGGGGACTACAAATGAGCAGTTCTTC

abundance: many
j_gene: TRBJ2-3
v_gene: TRBV4-3
d_gene: NA
CDR3aa: CASSQVWGGGTDTQYF
CDR3nt: TGCGCCAGCAGCCAAGTGTGGGGCGGAGGCACAGATACGCAGTATTTT

abundance: few
j_gene: TRBJ1-1
v_gene: TRBV5-5
d_gene: NA
CDR3aa: CASSWRGAGDTEAFF
CDR3nt: TGTGCCAGCAGCTGGCGTGGGGCCGGCGACACTGAAGCTTTCTTT

abundance: few
j_gene: TRBJ1-4
v_gene: TRBV11-2
d_gene: NA
CDR3aa: CASSLGARAGEKLFF
CDR3nt: TGTGCCAGCAGCTTAGGGGCCAGGGCCGGAGAAAAACTGTTTTTT

abundance: few
j_gene: TRBJ1-2
v_gene: TRBV15
d_gene: NA
CDR3aa: CATSRVNRANYGYTF
CDR3nt: TGTGCCACCAGCAGAGTCAACAGGGCTAACTATGGCTACACCTTC

abundance: few
j_gene: TRBJ1-2
v_gene: TRBV10-3
d_gene: NA
CDR3aa: CAILGQGDGYTF
CDR3nt: TGTGCCATCCTCGGGCAGGGAGATGGCTACACCTTC

abundance: few
j_gene: TRBJ2-5
v_gene: TRBV5-1
d_gene: NA
CDR3aa: CASSLAGQSQETQYF
CDR3nt: TGCGCCAGCAGCTTGGCCGGGCAGTCTCAAGAGACCCAGTACTTC

abundance: few
j_gene: TRBJ2-1
v_gene: TRBV7-2
d_gene: NA
CDR3aa: CASSLELYNEQFF
CDR3nt: TGTGCCAGCAGCTTAGAACTTTACAATGAGCAGTTCTTC

abundance: few
j_gene: TRBJ2-1
v_gene: TRBV7-9
d_gene: NA
CDR3aa: CASSEFKAAPSYNEQFF
CDR3nt: TGTGCCAGCAGTGAGTTTAAGGCGGCCCCGTCCTACAATGAGCAGTTCTTC

abundance: few
j_gene: TRBJ2-1
v_gene: TRBV11-2
d_gene: NA
CDR3aa: CASSLVLGYSYNEQFF
CDR3nt: TGTGCCAGCAGCTTAGTCCTCGGGTACTCCTACAATGAGCAGTTCTTC

abundance: NA
j_gene: TRBJ1-1
v_gene: TRBV6-5
d_gene: NA
CDR3aa: CASSPAGGNTEAFF
CDR3nt: TGTGCCAGCAGCCCCGCAGGAGGGAACACTGAAGCTTTCTTT

abundance: few
j_gene: TRBJ2-3
v_gene: TRBV6-4
d_gene: TRBD2
CDR3aa: CASSLLAGGPDTQYF
CDR3nt: TGTGCCAGCAGCCTACTAGCGGGAGGGCCCGATACGCAGTATTTT

abundance: many
j_gene: TRBJ1-5
v_gene: TRBV6-6
d_gene: NA
CDR3aa: CASSFANQPQHF
CDR3nt: TGTGCCAGCAGTTTTGCCAATCAGCCCCAGCATTTT

abundance: once
j_gene: TRBJ1-1
v_gene: TRBV18
d_gene: NA
CDR3aa: CASSLDQNTEAFF
CDR3nt: TGTGCCAGCTCACTAGACCAGAACACTGAAGCTTTCTTT

abundance: NA
j_gene: TRBJ2-3
v_gene: TRBV14
d_gene: NA
CDR3aa: CASSHYERVPTQYF
CDR3nt: TGTGCCAGCAGCCACTATGAGCGGGTCCCCACGCAGTATTTT

abundance: few
j_gene: TRBJ2-2
v_gene: TRBV28
d_gene: NA
CDR3aa: CASSLRRELFF
CDR3nt: TGTGCCAGCAGTTTAAGGCGGGAGCTGTTTTTT

abundance: few
j_gene: TRBJ2-1
v_gene: TRBV5-1
d_gene: NA
CDR3aa: CASSLTISEQFF
CDR3nt: TGCGCCAGCAGCTTGACTATCAGTGAGCAGTTCTTC

abundance: NA
j_gene: TRBJ1-2
v_gene: TRBV28
d_gene: NA
CDR3aa: CASRADYGYTF
CDR3nt: TGTGCCAGCAGGGCGGACTATGGCTACACCTTC

abundance: NA
j_gene: TRBJ2-1
v_gene: TRBV6-4
d_gene: TRBD1
CDR3aa: CASSDWRQGGVIKQFF
CDR3nt: TGTGCCAGCAGTGACTGGAGACAGGGGGGAGTGATTAAGCAGTTCTTC

abundance: few
j_gene: TRBJ1-2
v_gene: TRBV5-1
d_gene: NA
CDR3aa: CASSLRSLGTDGYTF
CDR3nt: TGCGCCAGCAGCTTGAGAAGCCTAGGGACGGATGGCTACACCTTC

abundance: NA
j_gene: TRBJ2-2
v_gene: TRBV5-1
d_gene: NA
CDR3aa: CASSPEGRPNTGEPFF
CDR3nt: TGCGCCAGCAGCCCGGAGGGCAGGCCGAACACCGGGGAGCCGTTTTTT

abundance: NA
j_gene: TRBJ1-4
v_gene: TRBV27
d_gene: NA
CDR3aa: CASSLSFATNEKLFF
CDR3nt: TGTGCCAGCAGTTTATCGTTCGCAACTAATGAAAAACTGTTTTTT

abundance: few
j_gene: TRBJ2-7
v_gene: TRBV14
d_gene: NA
CDR3aa: CASSQRSGVSYEQYF
CDR3nt: TGTGCCAGCAGCCAAAGATCGGGAGTCTCCTACGAGCAGTACTTC

abundance: few
j_gene: TRBJ2-1
v_gene: TRBV5-1
d_gene: TRBD2
CDR3aa: CASSQLAGSYNEQFF
CDR3nt: TGCGCCAGCAGCCAACTAGCGGGGTCCTACAATGAGCAGTTCTTC

abundance: NA
j_gene: TRBJ2-7
v_gene: TRBV4-1
d_gene: TRBD1
CDR3aa: CASNRDRTDSYEQYF
CDR3nt: TGCGCCAGCAATCGGGACAGGACGGATTCCTACGAGCAGTACTTC

abundance: NA
j_gene: TRBJ2-3
v_gene: TRBV6-1
d_gene: NA
CDR3aa: CASSEAELGGGGRHSTDTQYF
CDR3nt: TGTGCCAGCAGTGAAGCGGAATTAGGGGGTGGGGGTCGGCATAGCACAGATACGCAGTATTTT

abundance: few
j_gene: TRBJ1-5
v_gene: TRBV6-4
d_gene: NA
CDR3aa: CAQDDPTADSNQPQHF
CDR3nt: TGTGCTCAAGACGACCCGACGGCGGATAGCAATCAGCCCCAGCATTTT

abundance: few
j_gene: TRBJ1-4
v_gene: TRBV19
d_gene: NA
CDR3aa: CASRGHLNEKLFF
CDR3nt: TGTGCCAGCCGGGGACACCTAAATGAAAAACTGTTTTTT

abundance: few
j_gene: TRBJ2-3
v_gene: TRBV7-9
d_gene: NA
CDR3aa: CANGPTQYF
CDR3nt: TGTGCCAACGGACCTACGCAGTATTTT

abundance: many
j_gene: TRBJ2-7
v_gene: TRBV28
d_gene: NA
CDR3aa: CASRLASHDEQYF
CDR3nt: TGTGCCAGCAGGTTGGCCAGCCATGACGAGCAGTACTTC

abundance: few
j_gene: TRBJ2-1
v_gene: TRBV5-1
d_gene: NA
CDR3aa: CASSLEVYEQFF
CDR3nt: TGCGCCAGCAGCTTGGAGGTTTATGAGCAGTTCTTC

abundance: NA
j_gene: TRBJ1-2
v_gene: TRBV5-1
d_gene: NA
CDR3aa: CASSLGTDYGYTF
CDR3nt: TGCGCCAGCAGCTTGGGAACAGACTATGGCTACACCTTC

abundance: NA
j_gene: TRBJ2-2
v_gene: TRBV2
d_gene: TRBD2
CDR3aa: CASRALAGNTGELFF
CDR3nt: TGTGCCAGCAGGGCCCTAGCGGGGAACACCGGGGAGCTGTTTTTT

abundance: few
j_gene: TRBJ2-5
v_gene: TRBV2
d_gene: TRBD2
CDR3aa: CASSAAGGPRETQYF
CDR3nt: TGTGCCAGCAGCGCCGCGGGAGGTCCGAGAGAGACCCAGTACTTC

abundance: few
j_gene: TRBJ2-2
v_gene: TRBV6-5
d_gene: NA
CDR3aa: CASSYFFTTGELFF
CDR3nt: TGTGCCAGCAGTTACTTCTTCACCACCGGGGAGCTGTTTTTT

abundance: NA
j_gene: TRBJ2-2
v_gene: TRBV5-1
d_gene: NA
CDR3aa: CASGYGGELFF
CDR3nt: TGCGCCAGCGGTTACGGCGGGGAGCTGTTTTTT

abundance: few
j_gene: TRBJ2-3
v_gene: TRBV7-9
d_gene: NA
CDR3aa: CASSQAPDTQYF
CDR3nt: TGTGCCAGCAGCCAGGCCCCAGATACGCAGTATTTT

abundance: NA
j_gene: TRBJ2-7
v_gene: TRBV7-2
d_gene: NA
CDR3aa: CASSLVGLTHEQYF
CDR3nt: TGTGCCAGCAGCTTAGTAGGCCTTACCCACGAGCAGTACTTC

abundance: NA
j_gene: TRBJ1-1
v_gene: TRBV6-5
d_gene: NA
CDR3aa: CASSQRRNTEAFF
CDR3nt: TGTGCCAGCAGCCAACGGAGGAACACTGAAGCTTTCTTT

abundance: NA
j_gene: TRBJ2-7
v_gene: TRBV15
d_gene: NA
CDR3aa: CATSRGTYEQYF
CDR3nt: TGTGCCACCAGCAGAGGCACCTACGAGCAGTACTTC

abundance: NA
j_gene: TRBJ2-1
v_gene: TRBV11-2
d_gene: TRBD2
CDR3aa: CASSLWTSGYNEQFF
CDR3nt: TGTGCCAGCAGCTTGTGGACTAGCGGCTACAATGAGCAGTTCTTC

abundance: NA
j_gene: TRBJ1-4
v_gene: TRBV27
d_gene: NA
CDR3aa: CASSFRAATNEKLFF
CDR3nt: TGTGCCAGCAGTTTTCGGGCGGCAACTAATGAAAAACTGTTTTTT

abundance: few
j_gene: TRBJ1-1
v_gene: TRBV30
d_gene: NA
CDR3aa: CAWRRQGEARTEAFF
CDR3nt: TGTGCCTGGAGAAGGCAGGGCGAGGCGAGGACTGAAGCTTTCTTT

abundance: NA
j_gene: TRBJ1-2
v_gene: TRBV11-2
d_gene: NA
CDR3aa: CASSLAYGYTF
CDR3nt: TGTGCCAGCAGTCTGGCCTATGGCTACACCTTC

abundance: NA
j_gene: TRBJ2-1
v_gene: TRBV14
d_gene: NA
CDR3aa: CASSHQARVLSYNEQFF
CDR3nt: TGTGCCAGCAGCCATCAGGCCAGGGTCCTCTCCTACAATGAGCAGTTCTTC

abundance: few
j_gene: TRBJ2-2
v_gene: TRBV7-7
d_gene: NA
CDR3aa: CASSLGQGELFF
CDR3nt: TGTGCCAGCAGCTTAGGTCAGGGGGAGCTGTTTTTT

abundance: NA
j_gene: TRBJ1-5
v_gene: TRBV28
d_gene: TRBD1
CDR3aa: CASSPFPRQGYQPQHF
CDR3nt: TGTGCCAGCAGTCCCTTCCCTAGACAGGGATATCAGCCCCAGCATTTT

abundance: NA
j_gene: TRBJ1-5
v_gene: TRBV7-2
d_gene: NA
CDR3aa: CASSLATGTDQPQHF
CDR3nt: TGTGCCAGCAGCTTAGCCACGGGGACTGATCAGCCCCAGCATTTT

abundance: once
j_gene: TRBJ2-2
v_gene: TRBV7-2
d_gene: TRBD1
CDR3aa: CASSPRGDRGKNTGELFF
CDR3nt: TGTGCCAGCAGCCCCCGAGGAGACAGGGGCAAGAACACCGGGGAGCTGTTTTTT